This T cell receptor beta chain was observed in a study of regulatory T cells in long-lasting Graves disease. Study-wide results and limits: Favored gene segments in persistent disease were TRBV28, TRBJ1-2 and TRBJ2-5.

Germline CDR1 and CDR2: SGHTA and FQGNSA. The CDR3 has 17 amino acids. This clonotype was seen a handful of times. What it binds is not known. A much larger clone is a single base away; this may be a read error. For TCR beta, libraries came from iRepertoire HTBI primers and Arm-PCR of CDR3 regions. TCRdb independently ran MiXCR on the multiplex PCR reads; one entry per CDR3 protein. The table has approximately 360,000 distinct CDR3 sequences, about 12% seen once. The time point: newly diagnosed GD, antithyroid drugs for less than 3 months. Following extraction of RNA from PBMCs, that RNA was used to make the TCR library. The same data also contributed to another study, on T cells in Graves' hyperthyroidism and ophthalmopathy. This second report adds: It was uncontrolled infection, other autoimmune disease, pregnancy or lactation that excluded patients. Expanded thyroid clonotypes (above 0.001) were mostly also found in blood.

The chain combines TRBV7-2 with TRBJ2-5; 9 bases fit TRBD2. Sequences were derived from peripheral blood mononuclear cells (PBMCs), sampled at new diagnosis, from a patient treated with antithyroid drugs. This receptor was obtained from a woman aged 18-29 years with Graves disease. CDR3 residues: CAGSLIGRSGGQETQYF. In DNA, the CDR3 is TGTGCCGGCAGCTTAATTGGCCGTAGCGGGGGCCAAGAGACCCAGTACTTC.